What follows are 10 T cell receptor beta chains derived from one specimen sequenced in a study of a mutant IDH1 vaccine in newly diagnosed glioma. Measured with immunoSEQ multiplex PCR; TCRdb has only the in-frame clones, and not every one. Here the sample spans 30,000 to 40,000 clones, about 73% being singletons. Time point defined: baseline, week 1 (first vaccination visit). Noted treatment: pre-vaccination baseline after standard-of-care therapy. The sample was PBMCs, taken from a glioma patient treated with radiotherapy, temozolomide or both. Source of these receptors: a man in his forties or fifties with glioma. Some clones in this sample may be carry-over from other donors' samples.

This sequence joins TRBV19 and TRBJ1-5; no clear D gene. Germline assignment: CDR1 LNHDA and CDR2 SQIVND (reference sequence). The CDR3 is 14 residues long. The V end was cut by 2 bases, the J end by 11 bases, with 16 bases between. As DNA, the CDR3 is TGTGCCAGTAGTATAAGTCAGAGTTTGGAGGCCCAGCATTTT. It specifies CASSISQSLEAQHF.

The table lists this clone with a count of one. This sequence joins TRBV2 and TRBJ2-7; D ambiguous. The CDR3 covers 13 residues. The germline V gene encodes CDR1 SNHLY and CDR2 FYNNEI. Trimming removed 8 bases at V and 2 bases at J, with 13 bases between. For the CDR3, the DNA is TGTGCCAGCTATGCCAGCTTTACCTACGAGCAGTACTTC. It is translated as CASYASFTYEQYF.

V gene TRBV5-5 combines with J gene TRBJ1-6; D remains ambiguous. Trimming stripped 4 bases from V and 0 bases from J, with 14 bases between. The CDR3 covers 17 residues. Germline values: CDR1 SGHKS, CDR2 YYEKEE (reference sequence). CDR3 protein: CASSRRRASSYNSPLHF. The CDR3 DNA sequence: TGTGCCAGCAGCCGAAGAAGGGCGAGCTCCTATAATTCACCCCTCCACTTT.

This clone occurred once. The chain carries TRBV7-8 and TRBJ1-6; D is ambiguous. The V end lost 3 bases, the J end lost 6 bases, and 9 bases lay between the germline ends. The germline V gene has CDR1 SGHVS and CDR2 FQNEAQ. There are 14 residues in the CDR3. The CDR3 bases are TGTGCCAGCAGCTTTTCCGACCTTAATTCACCCCTCCACTTT. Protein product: CASSFSDLNSPLHF.

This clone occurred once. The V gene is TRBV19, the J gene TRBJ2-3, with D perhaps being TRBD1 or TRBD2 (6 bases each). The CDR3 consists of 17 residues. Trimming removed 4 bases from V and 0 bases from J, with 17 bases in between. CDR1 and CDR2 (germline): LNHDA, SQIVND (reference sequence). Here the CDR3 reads CASSTGGPRTSTDTQYF. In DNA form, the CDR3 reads TGTGCCAGTAGTACCGGGGGCCCTCGAACTAGCACAGATACGCAGTATTTT.

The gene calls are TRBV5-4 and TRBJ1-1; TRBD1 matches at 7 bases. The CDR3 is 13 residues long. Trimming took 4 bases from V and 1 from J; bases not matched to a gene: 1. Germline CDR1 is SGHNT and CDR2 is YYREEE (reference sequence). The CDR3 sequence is CASSRDRNTEAFF. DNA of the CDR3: TGTGCCAGCAGCAGGGACAGGAACACTGAAGCTTTCTTT. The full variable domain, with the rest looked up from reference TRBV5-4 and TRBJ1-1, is ETGVTQSPTHLIKTRGQQVTLRCSSQSGHNTVSWYQQALGQGPQFIFQYYREEENGRGNFPPRFSGLQFPNYSSELNVNALELDDSALYLCASSRDRNTEAFFGQGTRLTVV.

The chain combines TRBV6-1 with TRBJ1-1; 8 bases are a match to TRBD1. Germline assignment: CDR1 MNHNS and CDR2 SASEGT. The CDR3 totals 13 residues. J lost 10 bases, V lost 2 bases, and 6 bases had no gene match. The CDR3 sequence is CASSEQGARRAFF. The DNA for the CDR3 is TGTGCCAGCAGTGAACAGGGGGCGCGAAGAGCTTTCTTT.

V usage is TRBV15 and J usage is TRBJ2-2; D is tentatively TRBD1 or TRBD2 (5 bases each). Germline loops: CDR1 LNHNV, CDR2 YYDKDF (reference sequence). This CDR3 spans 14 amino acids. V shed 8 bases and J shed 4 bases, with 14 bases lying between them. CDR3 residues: CATRVAGSTGELFF. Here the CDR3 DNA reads TGTGCCACCCGAGTGGCAGGGAGCACCGGGGAGCTGTTTTTT. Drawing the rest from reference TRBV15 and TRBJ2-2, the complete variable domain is DAMVIQNPRYQVTQFGKPVTLSCSQTLNHNVMYWYQQKSSQAPKLLFHYYDKDFNNEADTPDNFQSRRPNTSFCFLDIRSPGLGDTAMYLCATRVAGSTGELFFGEGSRLTVL.

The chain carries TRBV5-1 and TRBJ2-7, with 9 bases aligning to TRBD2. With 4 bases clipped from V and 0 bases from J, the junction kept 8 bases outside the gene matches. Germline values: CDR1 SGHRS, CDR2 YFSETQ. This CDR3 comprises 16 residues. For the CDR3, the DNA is TGCGCCAGCAGCCCAATAGCGGGGGCAACCTCCTACGAGCAGTACTTC. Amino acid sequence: CASSPIAGATSYEQYF.

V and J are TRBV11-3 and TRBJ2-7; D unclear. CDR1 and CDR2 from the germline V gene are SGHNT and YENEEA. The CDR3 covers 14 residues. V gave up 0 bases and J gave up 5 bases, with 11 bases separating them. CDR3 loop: CASSLDNQVDEQYF. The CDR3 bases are TGTGCCAGCAGCTTAGATAATCAGGTTGACGAGCAGTACTTC.